These 13 T cell receptor beta chains came from one sample sequenced in a study of blood T cell repertoires in acute mononucleosis (dated by TCRdb to 2018 to 2021). What the work shows at the level of the full study, not this receptor alone: GLC-BM selection appeared to involve both chains, including public TCRbeta motifs on BV14-BJ2 and BV20-BJ1 alongside a TCRalpha motif on AV5-AJ31.

Sample time point, as interpreted from the label and publication: acute infectious mononucleosis, at clinical presentation within 2 weeks of symptom onset (visit 1). The library came from the immunoSEQ multiplex PCR assay. TCRdb took over this immuneACCESS table, retaining in-frame rearrangements with V and J assigned. Such tables are incomplete; in checked studies, under half of the missing clones stem from an unresolved V gene, and the remainder is unexplained. For this sample the table gives 550 to 800 clones, of which over 30% were detected only once. 40% to 45% of the sample rests with the top ten. Sequenced material: EBV GLC epitope tetramer+ CD8+ T cells sorted from PBMCs, taken during acute infectious mononucleosis. The meaning of the sample's cell subset or site label: CD8 T cells binding tetramer with EBV BMLF1 280-288 peptide (GLC-BM). These receptor sequences come from a man between 18 and 35 years old with infectious mononucleosis caused by EBV.

V and J are TRBV6-7 and TRBJ2-1; no firm D call. TRBV6-7 is identified as an open reading frame with a role that is uncertain. The CDR3 is 17 amino acids. V dropped 6 bases and J dropped 5 bases, with 23 bases sitting between them. The CDR3 spells CASRLRGWGIVNNEQFF. CDR3 DNA: TGTGCCAGCAGGCTACGTGGGTGGGGAATCGTCAACAATGAGCAGTTCTTC.

The chain employs TRBV9 and TRBJ1-4; D might be TRBD1 (5 bases). The CDR3 length is 16 residues. The V gene lost 3 bases and the J gene lost 14 bases, with 26 bases spanning the gap. Germline CDR1 reads SGDLS; CDR2 reads YYNGEE. The CDR3 nucleotides read TGTGCCAGCAGCGACGGACAAGTTGCAACTTATGAATATCTGTTTTTT. Its translation: CASSDGQVATYEYLFF.

This clone was seen a handful of times. The chain has TRBV9 and TRBJ2-1; 8 positions agree with TRBD1. With V trimmed by 5 bases and J by 6 bases, 4 bases remained unmatched. The CDR3 runs 13 residues. The germline V gene has CDR1 SGDLS and CDR2 YYNGEE. The CDR3 here is CASSLTGGNEQFF. Here the CDR3 DNA reads TGTGCCAGCAGTCTCACAGGGGGCAATGAGCAGTTCTTC.

In the case of this clone: A single base is all that separates this from a far larger clone, so a read error is likely. Other DNA sequences in this specimen translate into the identical CDR3. The V call is TRBV14, the J call TRBJ2-5, with D possibly TRBD2 on 6 matching bases. The CDR3 has 16 amino acids. Germline V gene data show CDR1 as SGHDN and CDR2 as FVKESK. V dropped 4 bases and J dropped 5 bases, with 20 bases sitting between them. CDR3 residues: CASSPRGSGSVETQYF. Here the CDR3 DNA reads TGTGCCAGCAGCCCCCGTGGTAGCGGTAGTGTGGAGACCCAGTACTTC.

The chain combines TRBV2 with TRBJ2-7; D is unresolved. V was trimmed by 5 bases and J by 2 bases, leaving 13 bases between them. This CDR3 comprises 14 residues. Looked up from germline, CDR1 is SNHLY and CDR2 is FYNNEI. CDR3 bases: TGTGCCAGCAGTCCACGGACCGTTGCCTACGAGCAGTACTTC. Protein sequence: CASSPRTVAYEQYF.

In the case of this clone: This likely reflects a read error, since a far larger clone is one base away. The chain links TRBV9 to TRBJ2-2; no firm D call. The germline V gene has CDR1 SGDLS and CDR2 YYNGEE. V was trimmed by 4 bases and J by 0 bases, leaving 13 bases between them. The CDR3 is 16 amino acids. CDR3 in amino acids: CASSPGSVSNTGELFF. As DNA, the CDR3 is TGTGCCAGCAGCCCTGGGTCAGTCTCGAACACCGGGGAGCTGTTTTTT.

A word on this clone: A much larger clone sits a single nucleotide away, making a read error possible. The J gene is TRBJ1-4, the V gene TRBV29-1; perhaps TRBD1 as D (6 bases). V dropped 7 bases and J dropped 2 bases, with 14 bases sitting between them. Germline CDR1 is SQVTM and CDR2 is ANQGSEA. The CDR3 has 14 residues. The CDR3: CSGCAGGTNEKLFF. The CDR3 DNA reads as TGCAGCGGTTGCGCCGGGGGCACTAATGAAAAACTGTTTTTT.

The rearrangement joins TRBV29-1 to TRBJ1-4, with TRBD1 as a possible D gene (6 bases). Per germline, CDR1 SQVTM and CDR2 ANQGSEA. V was cut by 4 bases and J by 6 bases, with 15 bases left in between. This CDR3 region has 14 residues. The CDR3, as DNA: TGCAGCGTTGGCGCCGGGGGCAGTTATGAAAAACTGTTTTTT. As protein: CSVGAGGSYEKLFF. Full variable domain (missing parts from reference TRBV29-1 and TRBJ1-4): SAVISQKPSRDICQRGTSLTIQCQVDSQVTMMFWYRQQPGQSLTLIATANQGSEATYESGFVIDKFPISRPNLTFSTLTVSNMSPEDSSIYLCSVGAGGSYEKLFFGSGTQLSVL.

This clone was counted many times. A far larger clone is one nucleotide away, so this likely arose from a read error. This CDR3 is also generated by other DNA sequences in the sample. The chain links TRBV29-1 to TRBJ1-4; a weak D match, TRBD1 (6 bases). Germline CDR1 and CDR2: SQVTM and ANQGSEA. CDR3 length equals 14 residues. The CDR3 sequence is CCVGAGGTNEKLFF. CDR3 in DNA: TGCTGCGTTGGCGCCGGGGGCACTAATGAAAAACTGTTTTTT.

The gene calls are TRBV9 and TRBJ1-4; no reliable D call. Germline values: CDR1 SGDLS, CDR2 YYNGEE. The CDR3 contains 16 residues. Deletions cut 3 bases from V and 0 bases from J, with 12 bases between. CDR3 in DNA: TGTGCCAGCAGCGACCCGCAAGTTGCAACTAATGAAAAACTGTTTTTT. It specifies CASSDPQVATNEKLFF.

The chain employs TRBV2 and TRBJ1-2, with D uncertain. V gave up 5 bases and J gave up 4 bases, with 14 bases separating them. The CDR3 sequence is 14 residues long. Germline loops: CDR1 SNHLY, CDR2 FYNNEI. CDR3 nucleotide sequence: TGTGCCAGCAGTTTACCGATGAAGACCTATGGCTACACCTTC. Its translation: CASSLPMKTYGYTF.

A note on this clone: A read error is the likely source, as a far larger clone sits one nucleotide away. The chain recombines TRBV9 with TRBJ2-1; D gene uncertain. Germline lookup yields CDR1 SGDLS and CDR2 YYNGEE. There are 12 residues in the CDR3. For the CDR3, the DNA is TGTACCAGCAGCGTAGTAGGCAATGAGCAGTTCTTC. Translating gives CTSSVVGNEQFF.

About this clone: This could be a read error, since a much larger clone is one nucleotide away. Other DNA sequences in the sample encode the same CDR3. The CDR3 is CASSLGPTGAYEQYF. CDR3 DNA sequence: TGTGCCAGCAGTTTAGGTCCCACGGGCGCTTACGAGCAGTACTTC. This chain joins TRBV9 and TRBJ2-7; D remains unclear. Germline V gives CDR1 SGDLS, CDR2 YYNGEE. Trimming stripped 5 bases from V and 4 bases from J, with 19 bases between. The CDR3 runs to 15 residues.